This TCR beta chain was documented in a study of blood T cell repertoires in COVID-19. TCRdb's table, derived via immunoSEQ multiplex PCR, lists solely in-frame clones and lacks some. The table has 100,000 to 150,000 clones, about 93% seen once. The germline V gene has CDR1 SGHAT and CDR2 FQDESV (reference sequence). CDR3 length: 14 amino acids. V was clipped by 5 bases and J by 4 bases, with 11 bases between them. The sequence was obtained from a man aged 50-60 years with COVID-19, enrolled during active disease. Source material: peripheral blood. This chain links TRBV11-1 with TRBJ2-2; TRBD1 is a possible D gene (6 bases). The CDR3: CASSLRGITGELFF. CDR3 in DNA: TGTGCCAGCAGCCTTAGGGGGATCACCGGGGAGCTGTTTTTT.